The clone carrying this TCR beta chain was picked up many times. As yet, its antigen is unknown. This entry comes from a study of T cell repertoires in cytomegalovirus infection. About the study: An indication of both CMV infection and matching HLA type came from public TCR beta signatures. Whole-study findings and limits: Cumulated frequencies of public TCR beta families served to identify carriers of CMV plus the relevant HLA. HLA-C-restricted CMV-specific TCR beta clonotypes were dominant in the ex vivo response.

Deletions cut 4 bases from V and 6 bases from J, with 18 bases between. Germline V CDR1 and CDR2: SGHTA, FQGNSA. The CDR3 length is 16 residues. MiXCR was run by TCRdb on the reads, yielding one entry per CDR3 protein. The sample holds under 800,000 distinct CDR3 sequences, roughly 26% seen once. This chain joins TRBV7-2 and TRBJ2-2; D unresolved. The TCR comes from a human donor in good health (CMV status not recorded). Some clones in this sample may be carry-over from other donors' samples. The sample taken for sequencing was CD8+ T cells from PBMCs. The CDR3 bases are TGTGCCAGCAGCTCCGACCCTCCCAAGTATCCCGGGGAGCTGTTTTTT. This sequence encodes CASSSDPPKYPGELFF.